This T cell receptor (beta chain) appears in the sequencing data of a study of blood T cell repertoires in COVID-19 (dated by TCRdb to 2019 to 2021). In terms of the full investigation: The collaborator samples originated in the United States, Italy and Spain and spanned the acute and convalescent phases of COVID-19. The prospective study material was composed of cDNA or gDNA derived from T cells, B-cell-depleted T cells, or PBMCs. Where available, HLA class I and class II types were obtained from metadata supplied by the sample provider rather than from assay-based typing. A de-identified subject ID, COVID-19 status, age in years and sex were almost always included in the sample metadata. The samples were drawn from the first 160 participants of the ongoing ImmuneRACE study and from 950 to 1,500 subjects provided by 6 global collaborators. Deeply sampled blood TCRbeta repertoires from subjects exposed to, actively infected with, or recovered from COVID-19 were included in the dataset. A freely available public database, intended as a resource for researchers studying the immune response to SARS-CoV-2, is where the repertoires were released. What the study reported, not specific to this receptor: How much clinical and demographic metadata was included differed by source and by participant, and the metadata was provided uncurated.

The collaborating institutions used their own protocols to collect whole blood in K2EDTA tubes. For TCRbeta analysis, collaborator samples were shipped as frozen whole blood, as isolated PBMCs, or as DNA extracted from either sample type. With respect to this clone: This receptor's antigen is unknown. No qualities accompany the bases; no much larger clone lies one base away.

TCRbeta CDR3 regions were amplified from genomic DNA by means of the immunoSEQ Assay, a bias-controlled multiplex PCR. In the authors' own workflow: Nucleated cell counts per sample were estimated from amplification of reference gene primers within the assay. To quantify the absolute abundance of each unique TCRbeta CDR3 rearrangement, sequence reads were collapsed and filtered. For each sample, productive Simpson clonality was calculated as the square root of Simpson's diversity index over productive rearrangements. Entries here come from immuneACCESS through TCRdb and include only in-frame sequences with V and J called. Some clones fail to appear in such tables; in the studies checked, an unresolved V gene covers under half of the shortfall, and the cause of the remainder is unknown. V and J calls and clone size follow that table, whereas D and trimming were derived from the DNA. The table for this sample lists 140,000 or so clones; roughly 79% of them were counted only once. The ten largest account for 7% to 9% of the sample.

V is pruned by 3 bases and J by 7 bases, leaving 8 bases of the junction without a gene match. Looking up the germline V gene (reference sequence) yields CDR1 GTSNPN and CDR2 SVGIG. Measured from the cysteine to the phenylalanine, the CDR3 is 16 residues long. The kept DNA is CDR3 alone, 48 bases in frame from the first base. The TCR comes from a man over 45 with active or convalescent COVID-19. Recombination connected TRBV30 to TRBJ2-2; 13 of the junction bases match TRBD2. The sample comprised peripheral blood. This receptor has the CDR3 CAWRRTSGRAGGELFF. The bases are TGTGCCTGGAGGCGGACTAGCGGGAGAGCCGGCGGGGAGCTGTTTTTT.